One TCR beta chain is described in this entry. The target antigen is unknown. Genomic DNA belonging to each subset was distributed in equal measure over several immunoSEQ plates. This table comes from immunoSEQ multiplex PCR, and its TCRdb copy is limited to in-frame clones, with some not included. This table holds more than 2,000,000 clones, about 92% found once. The sample originates from a study of shared clonotypes between healthy human individuals. The wider study: Sampling drew on donors who were a couple of women and a few men aged 18 to 49. Study observations and caveats: A reduction in generation probabilities was seen for non-shared clonotypes relative to those shared by all four donors.

This CDR3 spans 15 amino acids. J lost 8 bases, V lost 4 bases, and 7 bases had no gene match. Germline CDR1 SGHTA, CDR2 FQGNSA. The specimen sequenced was naive CD4+ T cells from PBMCs. Subset here: CD45RA+ positively selected. The genes are TRBV7-2 and TRBJ2-2, with 10 nucleotides matching TRBD2. This sequence originates from a man younger than 35 in good health. Some clones in this sample may be carry-over from other donors' samples. The CDR3 nucleotides are TGTGCCAGCAGCTCTGTGCTAGCGGGAGAAGGGGAGCTGTTTTTT. Protein: CASSSVLAGEGELFF.